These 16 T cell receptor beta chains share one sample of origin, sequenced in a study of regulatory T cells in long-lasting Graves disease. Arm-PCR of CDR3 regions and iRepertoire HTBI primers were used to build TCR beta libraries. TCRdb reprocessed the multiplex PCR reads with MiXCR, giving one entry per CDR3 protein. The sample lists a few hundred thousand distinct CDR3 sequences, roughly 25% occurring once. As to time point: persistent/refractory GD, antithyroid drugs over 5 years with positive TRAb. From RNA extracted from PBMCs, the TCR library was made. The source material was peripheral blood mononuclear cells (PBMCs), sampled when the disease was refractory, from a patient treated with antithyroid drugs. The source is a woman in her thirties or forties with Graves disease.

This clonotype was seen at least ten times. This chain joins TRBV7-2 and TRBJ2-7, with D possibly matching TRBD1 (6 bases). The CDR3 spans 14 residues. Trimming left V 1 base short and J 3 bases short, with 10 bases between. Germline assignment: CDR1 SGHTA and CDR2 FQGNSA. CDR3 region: CASSLGSGDYEQYF. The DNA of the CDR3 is TGTGCCAGCAGCTTAGGCTCAGGGGACTACGAGCAGTACTTC.

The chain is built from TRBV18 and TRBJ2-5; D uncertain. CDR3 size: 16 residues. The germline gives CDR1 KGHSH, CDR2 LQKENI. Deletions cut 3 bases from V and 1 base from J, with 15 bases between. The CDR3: CASSPGHPGPQETQYF. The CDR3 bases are TGTGCCAGCTCACCGGGTCACCCGGGTCCCCAAGAGACCCAGTACTTC.

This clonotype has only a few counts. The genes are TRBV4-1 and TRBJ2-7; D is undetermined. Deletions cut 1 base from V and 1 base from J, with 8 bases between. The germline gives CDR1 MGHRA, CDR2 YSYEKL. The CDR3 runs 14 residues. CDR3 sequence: CASSQVVSSYEQYF. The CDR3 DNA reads TGCGCCAGCAGCCAAGTGGTTTCTTCCTACGAGCAGTACTTC.

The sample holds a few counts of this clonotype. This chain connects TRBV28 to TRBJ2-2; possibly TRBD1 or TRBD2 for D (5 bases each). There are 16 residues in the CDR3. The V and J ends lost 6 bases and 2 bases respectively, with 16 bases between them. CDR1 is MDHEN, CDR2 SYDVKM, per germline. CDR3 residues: CASSQPGPPNTGELFF. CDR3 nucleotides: TGTGCCAGCAGCCAACCGGGACCACCTAACACCGGGGAGCTGTTTTTT.

The CDR3 reads CASSFRTSGSTNTDTQYF. CDR3 DNA: TGTGCCAGCAGCTTCAGGACTAGCGGGAGTACTAACACAGATACGCAGTATTTT. This chain uses TRBV13 with TRBJ2-3, with 13 bases lining up with TRBD2. V gave up 3 bases and J gave up 2 bases; unmatched junction bases: 8. CDR1 is PRHDT, CDR2 FYEKMQ, per germline (reference sequence). The length of the CDR3 is 18 residues.

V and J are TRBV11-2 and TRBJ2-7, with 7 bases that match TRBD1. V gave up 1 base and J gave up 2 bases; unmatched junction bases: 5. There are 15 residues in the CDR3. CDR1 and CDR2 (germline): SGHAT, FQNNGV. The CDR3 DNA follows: TGTGCCAGCAGCTTAGGCTACAGGGGCACCTACGAGCAGTACTTC. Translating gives CASSLGYRGTYEQYF.

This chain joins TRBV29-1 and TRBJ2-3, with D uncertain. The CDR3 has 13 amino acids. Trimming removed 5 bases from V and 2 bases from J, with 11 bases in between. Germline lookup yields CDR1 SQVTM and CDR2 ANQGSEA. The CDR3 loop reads CSVRWAITDTQYF. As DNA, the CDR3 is TGCAGCGTTCGGTGGGCTATCACAGATACGCAGTATTTT.

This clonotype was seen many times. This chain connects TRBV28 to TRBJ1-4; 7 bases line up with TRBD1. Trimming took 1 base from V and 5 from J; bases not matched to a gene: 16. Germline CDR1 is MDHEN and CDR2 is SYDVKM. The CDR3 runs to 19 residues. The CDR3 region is CASSLFDRARLRGNEKLFF. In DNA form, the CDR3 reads TGTGCCAGCAGTTTATTTGACAGGGCCAGACTTAGGGGGAATGAAAAACTGTTTTTT.

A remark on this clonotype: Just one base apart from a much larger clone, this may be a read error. CDR3 loop: CASSEYYIYPDRQSQLFF. The CDR3 DNA reads as TGTGCCAGCAGTGAATATTACATCTATCCGGACCGACAATCCCAACTGTTTTTT. The V and J genes are TRBV25-1 and TRBJ1-4; D not certain. Germline loops: CDR1 MGHDK, CDR2 SYGVNS. Trimming left V 0 bases short and J 12 bases short, with 26 bases between. This CDR3 has 18 residues. The full variable domain, in which reference TRBV25-1 and TRBJ1-4 provide the parts outside the CDR3, is EADIYQTPRYLVIGTGKKITLECSQTMGHDKMYWYQQDPGMELHLIHYSYGVNSTEKGDLSSESTVSRIRTEHFPLTLESARPSHTSQYLCASSEYYIYPDRQSQLFFGSGTQLSVL.

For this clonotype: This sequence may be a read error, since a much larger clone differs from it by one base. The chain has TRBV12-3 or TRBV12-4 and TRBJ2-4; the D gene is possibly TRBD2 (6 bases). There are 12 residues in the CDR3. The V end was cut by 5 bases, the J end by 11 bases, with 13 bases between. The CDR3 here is CASSPETSFQYF. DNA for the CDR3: TGTGCCAGCAGTCCGGAGACTAGTTTTCAGTACTTC.

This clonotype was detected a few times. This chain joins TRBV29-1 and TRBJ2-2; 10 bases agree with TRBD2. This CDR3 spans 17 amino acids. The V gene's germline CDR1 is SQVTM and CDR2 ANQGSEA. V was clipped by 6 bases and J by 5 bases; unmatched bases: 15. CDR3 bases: TGCAGCGTCAGCCCCTATATAGCGGGAGGTAAAACCGGGGAGCTGTTTTTT. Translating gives CSVSPYIAGGKTGELFF.

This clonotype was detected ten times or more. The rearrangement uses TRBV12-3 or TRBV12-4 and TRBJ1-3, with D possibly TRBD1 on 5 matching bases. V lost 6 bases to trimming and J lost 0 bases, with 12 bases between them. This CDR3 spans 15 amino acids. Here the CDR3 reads CASRTRQNSGNTIYF. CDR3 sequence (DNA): TGTGCCAGCAGAACAAGACAGAACTCTGGAAACACCATATATTTT.

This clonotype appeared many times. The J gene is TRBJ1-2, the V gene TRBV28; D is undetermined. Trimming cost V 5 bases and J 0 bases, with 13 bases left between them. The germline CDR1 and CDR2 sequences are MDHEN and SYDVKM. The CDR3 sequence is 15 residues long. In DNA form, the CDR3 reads TGTGCCAGCAGTGCCCGGGGAACCGCTAACTATGGCTACACCTTC. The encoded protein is CASSARGTANYGYTF.

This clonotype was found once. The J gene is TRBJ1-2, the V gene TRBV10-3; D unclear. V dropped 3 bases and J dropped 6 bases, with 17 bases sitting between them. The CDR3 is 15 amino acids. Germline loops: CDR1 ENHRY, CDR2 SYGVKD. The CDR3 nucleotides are TGTGCCATCAGTGACTCGTTGGTTCGTTCAAATGGCTACACCTTC. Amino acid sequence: CAISDSLVRSNGYTF.

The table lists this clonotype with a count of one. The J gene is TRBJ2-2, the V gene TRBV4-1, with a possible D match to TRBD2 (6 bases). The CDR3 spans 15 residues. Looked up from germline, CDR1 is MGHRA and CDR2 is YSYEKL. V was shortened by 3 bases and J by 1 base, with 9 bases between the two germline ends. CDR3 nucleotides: TGCGCCAGCAGCCAGCGGGACTGGAACACCGGGGAGCTGTTTTTT. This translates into CASSQRDWNTGELFF.

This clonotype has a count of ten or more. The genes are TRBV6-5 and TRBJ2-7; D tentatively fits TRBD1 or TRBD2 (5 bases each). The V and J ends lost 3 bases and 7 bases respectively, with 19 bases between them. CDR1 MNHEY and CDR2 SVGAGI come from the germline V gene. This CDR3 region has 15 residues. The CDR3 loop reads CASSYVGTNLGEQYF. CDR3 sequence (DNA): TGTGCCAGCAGTTATGTGGGGACGAATCTCGGGGAGCAGTACTTC.